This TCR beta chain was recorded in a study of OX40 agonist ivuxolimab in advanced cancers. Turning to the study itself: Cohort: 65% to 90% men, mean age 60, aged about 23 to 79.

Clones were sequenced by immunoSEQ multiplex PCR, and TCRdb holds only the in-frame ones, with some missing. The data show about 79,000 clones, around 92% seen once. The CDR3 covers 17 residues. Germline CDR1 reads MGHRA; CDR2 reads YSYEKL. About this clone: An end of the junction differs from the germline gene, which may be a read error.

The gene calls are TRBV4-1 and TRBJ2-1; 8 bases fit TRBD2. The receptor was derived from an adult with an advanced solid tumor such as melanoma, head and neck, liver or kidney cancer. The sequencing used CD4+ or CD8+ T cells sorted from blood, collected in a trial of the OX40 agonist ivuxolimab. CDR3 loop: CASSRGGLVPSYSEQFF. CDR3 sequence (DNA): TGCGCCAGCAGCAGAGGGGGACTAGTGCCCTCCTACAGTGAGCAGTTCTTC.